This passage covers 20 T cell receptor beta chains from one sample sequenced in a study of neurological immune-mediated disorders. Time point of the sample: longitudinal time-point 2. Via MiXCR, TCRdb re-called the 5' RACE reads, giving one row per CDR3 protein. The sample comprises fewer than 40,000 distinct CDR3 sequences, around an eighth of which are singletons, and about 2.5% rests with the top ten. Sequenced material: PBMCs. The receptors come from a woman between 40 and 55 years old in good health.

This clonotype was seen ten or more times. The rearrangement uses TRBV27 and TRBJ2-2; no definite D call. The CDR3 spans 13 residues. The germline gives CDR1 MNHEY, CDR2 SMNVEV (reference sequence). The V end lost 0 bases, the J end lost 11 bases, and 10 bases lay between the germline ends. The DNA of the CDR3 is TGTGCCAGCAGTTTATCGCGCACGCGAGAGCTGTTTTTT. Amino acid sequence: CASSLSRTRELFF.

This chain joins TRBV25-1 and TRBJ2-7; the D is unclear. Germline V gene sequence: CDR1 MGHDK, CDR2 SYGVNS. V was clipped by 6 bases and J by 3 bases, with 18 bases between them. CDR3 length: 15 amino acids. This CDR3 is CASRETYTGYYEQYF. Here the CDR3 DNA reads TGTGCCAGCAGAGAAACCTATACTGGATACTACGAGCAGTACTTC.

This clonotype has only a few counts. The chain joins TRBV14 to TRBJ2-7; 7 positions match TRBD1. CDR3 length equals 15 residues. CDR1 is SGHDN, CDR2 FVKESK, per germline. Trimming at V came to 0 bases and at J to 0 bases, leaving 2 bases not matched to a gene. The CDR3 DNA reads TGTGCCAGCAGCCAAGAGAACAGGGGCTCCTACGAGCAGTACTTC. Amino acid sequence: CASSQENRGSYEQYF.

This clonotype was picked up many times. The CDR3 here is CASSQDRGLARNEQFF. CDR3 nucleotide sequence: TGCGCCAGCAGCCAAGATCGAGGACTAGCGAGGAATGAGCAGTTCTTC. The J gene is TRBJ2-1, the V gene TRBV4-3; the match to TRBD2 covers 9 bases. Trimming took 0 bases from V and 7 from J; bases not matched to a gene: 7. CDR1 is LGHNA, CDR2 YSLEER, per germline. This CDR3 contains 16 residues.

The rearrangement uses TRBV27 and TRBJ1-2, with 10 bases matching TRBD1. The V gene end was trimmed by 4 bases and the J gene end by 4 bases; junction bases not matched to a gene: 12. The CDR3 contains 17 residues. Germline V CDR1 and CDR2: MNHEY, SMNVEV (reference sequence). DNA for the CDR3: TGTGCCAGCAGTTCAAGACCGGGACAGGGGTTCAGCTATGGCTACACCTTC. This codes for CASSSRPGQGFSYGYTF.

This clonotype is judged medium-sized. The chain joins TRBV20-1 to TRBJ1-4; D unclear. The CDR3 has 12 residues. Germline CDR1 reads DFQATT; CDR2 reads SNEGSKA (reference sequence). V was clipped by 8 bases and J by 7 bases, with 14 bases between them. CDR3 in amino acids: CSLRAEGEKLFF. The CDR3 region has the DNA TGCAGTCTACGCGCCGAAGGTGAAAAACTGTTTTTT.

In this sample, this clonotype turned up many times. The chain carries TRBV20-1 and TRBJ2-1, with 9 bases identical to TRBD2. The CDR3 loop spans 14 amino acids. Germline CDR1 is DFQATT and CDR2 is SNEGSKA (reference sequence). Trimming cost V 3 bases and J 4 bases; bases outside gene matches: 4. CDR3 nucleotides: TGCAGTGCTAGTAGCGGGAGTAGTTACAATGAGCAGTTCTTC. This encodes CSASSGSSYNEQFF.

This clonotype was counted at least ten times. This rearrangement joins TRBV6-2 or TRBV6-3 to TRBJ2-2; D gene uncertain. V was pared by 4 bases and J by 1 base, with 13 bases between. The CDR3 is 16 residues long. Germline V CDR1 and CDR2: MNHEY, SVGEGT. The CDR3 DNA follows: TGTGCCAGCAGTTGGTACGGTCTTTTGAACACCGGGGAGCTGTTTTTT. Translated: CASSWYGLLNTGELFF.

At least ten counts were recorded for this clonotype. In nucleotides, the CDR3 is TGTGCCAGCAGCTTATTAGGAGTGACCTTTCCCTACGAGCAGTACTTC. Translating gives CASSLLGVTFPYEQYF. The chain employs TRBV7-2 and TRBJ2-7; D not certain. The CDR3 covers 16 residues. Germline loops: CDR1 SGHTA, CDR2 FQGNSA. V lost 2 bases and J 2 bases, leaving 16 bases between the germline ends.

This clonotype was observed many times. The chain is built from TRBV30 and TRBJ2-1; TRBD2 aligns across 9 bases. Germline assignment: CDR1 GTSNPN and CDR2 SVGIG (reference sequence). This CDR3 contains 16 residues. V shed 0 bases and J 5 bases; nucleotides not matched to a gene: 8. CDR3 nucleotides: TGTGCCTGGAGTGTCGCGCCCAGCGGGAGGAACAATGAGCAGTTCTTC. As protein: CAWSVAPSGRNNEQFF.

The sample holds many counts of this clonotype. V and J are TRBV20-1 and TRBJ2-1; D possibly corresponds to TRBD2 (7 bases). Germline V gene lookup returns CDR1 DFQATT and CDR2 SNEGSKA (reference sequence). V lost 5 bases and J lost 6, with 23 bases in between. CDR3 length equals 16 residues. CDR3: CSAGGEGGRLSNEQFF. For the CDR3, the DNA is TGCAGTGCTGGGGGGGAGGGGGGCAGATTAAGCAATGAGCAGTTCTTC.

Regarding this clonotype: Being one base from a much bigger clone, this may be a read error. V gene TRBV10-3 combines with J gene TRBJ2-7; tentatively, D is TRBD2 (5 bases). Per the germline V gene, CDR1 is ENHRY and CDR2 is SYGVKD. This CDR3 has 13 residues. The DNA for the CDR3 is TGTGCCACCAGTGAGTCGGAACAACGGGGGCAGTACTTC. The encoded protein is CATSESEQRGQYF.

The sample holds many counts of this clonotype. This chain links TRBV5-1 with TRBJ2-7; TRBD1 might be the D (6 bases). CDR3 length equals 13 residues. Germline CDR1 reads SGHRS; CDR2 reads YFSETQ. Trimming took 3 bases from V and 9 from J, leaving 16 bases between them. The CDR3 region is CASSWDMPPGQYF. In nucleotides, the CDR3 is TGCGCCAGCAGCTGGGACATGCCTCCGGGGCAGTACTTC.

In its sample, this clonotype was seen many times. The chain employs TRBV9 and TRBJ1-3; no firm D call. The CDR3 runs to 15 residues. Between the trimmed V and J ends, which lost 0 bases and 4 bases, there was a span of 11 bases. Germline lookup yields CDR1 SGDLS and CDR2 YYNGEE. CDR3 sequence: CASSVDGRPGNTIYF. The CDR3 coding sequence is TGTGCCAGCAGCGTAGATGGACGCCCCGGAAACACCATATATTTT. Variable domain in full (rest from reference TRBV9 and TRBJ1-3): DSGVTQTPKHLITATGQRVTLRCSPRSGDLSVYWYQQSLDQGLQFLIQYYNGEERAKGNILERFSAQQFPDLHSELNLSSLELGDSALYFCASSVDGRPGNTIYFGEGSWLTVV.

This clonotype was counted at least ten times. The chain couples TRBV12-3 or TRBV12-4 to TRBJ1-1, with D perhaps matching TRBD1 (5 bases). The CDR3 is 13 residues long. V lost 7 bases and J 4 bases, leaving 13 bases between the germline ends. In DNA, the CDR3 is TGTGCCAGCACCCTCGCGGGGGGCACTGAAGCTTTCTTT. Its translation: CASTLAGGTEAFF.

This clonotype was detected only once. This clone may be a read error of a much larger clone one base away. The chain joins TRBV18 to TRBJ1-5, with 7 bases matching TRBD1. V lost 3 bases to trimming and J lost 6 bases; unmatched junction nucleotides: 8. In germline, CDR1 is KGHSH, CDR2 LQKENI. The CDR3 loop spans 15 amino acids. The DNA for the CDR3 is TGTGCCAGCTCACCCGTCGACAGGGATGTTCAGCCCCAGCATTTT. This codes for CASSPVDRDVQPQHF.

This clonotype was recorded at least ten times. The CDR3 loop reads CSVGRYTEAFF. The CDR3 nucleotides are TGCAGCGTTGGCCGCTACACTGAAGCTTTCTTT. V gene TRBV29-1 combines with J gene TRBJ1-1; D gene ambiguous. CDR1 and CDR2 from the germline V gene are SQVTM and ANQGSEA. The CDR3 is made up of 11 amino acids. V lost 4 bases and J 3 bases, leaving 6 bases between the germline ends.

This clonotype has at least ten counts. The rearrangement uses TRBV4-2 and TRBJ1-5; 8 positions agree with TRBD1. With V trimmed by 5 bases and J by 6 bases, 9 bases remained unmatched. Germline CDR1 reads LGHNA; CDR2 reads YNFKEQ. The CDR3 contains 15 residues. CDR3: CASSTQTGGSQPQHF. The CDR3 coding sequence is TGTGCCAGCAGCACCCAAACAGGGGGGAGTCAGCCCCAGCATTTT.

Worth noting for this clonotype: The junction departs from germline at one end; a sequencing error may be responsible. This sequence joins TRBV5-1 and TRBJ1-4; D call uncertain. Germline V gene lookup returns CDR1 SGHRS and CDR2 YFSETQ. The CDR3 has 14 residues. The CDR3 loop is CANSLAQGNEKLFF. CDR3 coding DNA: TGCGCCAACAGCTTGGCTCAAGGGAATGAAAAACTGTTTTTT.

The sample holds a few counts of this clonotype. The rearrangement joins TRBV27 to TRBJ2-3; unclear D gene. The germline V and J ends were trimmed by 0 bases and 2 bases, with 6 bases remaining between them. The CDR3 runs 14 residues. CDR1 and CDR2 from the germline V gene are MNHEY and SMNVEV (reference sequence). The CDR3 spells CASSLSHYTDTQYF. The CDR3 DNA reads TGTGCCAGCAGTTTATCCCACTACACAGATACGCAGTATTTT.